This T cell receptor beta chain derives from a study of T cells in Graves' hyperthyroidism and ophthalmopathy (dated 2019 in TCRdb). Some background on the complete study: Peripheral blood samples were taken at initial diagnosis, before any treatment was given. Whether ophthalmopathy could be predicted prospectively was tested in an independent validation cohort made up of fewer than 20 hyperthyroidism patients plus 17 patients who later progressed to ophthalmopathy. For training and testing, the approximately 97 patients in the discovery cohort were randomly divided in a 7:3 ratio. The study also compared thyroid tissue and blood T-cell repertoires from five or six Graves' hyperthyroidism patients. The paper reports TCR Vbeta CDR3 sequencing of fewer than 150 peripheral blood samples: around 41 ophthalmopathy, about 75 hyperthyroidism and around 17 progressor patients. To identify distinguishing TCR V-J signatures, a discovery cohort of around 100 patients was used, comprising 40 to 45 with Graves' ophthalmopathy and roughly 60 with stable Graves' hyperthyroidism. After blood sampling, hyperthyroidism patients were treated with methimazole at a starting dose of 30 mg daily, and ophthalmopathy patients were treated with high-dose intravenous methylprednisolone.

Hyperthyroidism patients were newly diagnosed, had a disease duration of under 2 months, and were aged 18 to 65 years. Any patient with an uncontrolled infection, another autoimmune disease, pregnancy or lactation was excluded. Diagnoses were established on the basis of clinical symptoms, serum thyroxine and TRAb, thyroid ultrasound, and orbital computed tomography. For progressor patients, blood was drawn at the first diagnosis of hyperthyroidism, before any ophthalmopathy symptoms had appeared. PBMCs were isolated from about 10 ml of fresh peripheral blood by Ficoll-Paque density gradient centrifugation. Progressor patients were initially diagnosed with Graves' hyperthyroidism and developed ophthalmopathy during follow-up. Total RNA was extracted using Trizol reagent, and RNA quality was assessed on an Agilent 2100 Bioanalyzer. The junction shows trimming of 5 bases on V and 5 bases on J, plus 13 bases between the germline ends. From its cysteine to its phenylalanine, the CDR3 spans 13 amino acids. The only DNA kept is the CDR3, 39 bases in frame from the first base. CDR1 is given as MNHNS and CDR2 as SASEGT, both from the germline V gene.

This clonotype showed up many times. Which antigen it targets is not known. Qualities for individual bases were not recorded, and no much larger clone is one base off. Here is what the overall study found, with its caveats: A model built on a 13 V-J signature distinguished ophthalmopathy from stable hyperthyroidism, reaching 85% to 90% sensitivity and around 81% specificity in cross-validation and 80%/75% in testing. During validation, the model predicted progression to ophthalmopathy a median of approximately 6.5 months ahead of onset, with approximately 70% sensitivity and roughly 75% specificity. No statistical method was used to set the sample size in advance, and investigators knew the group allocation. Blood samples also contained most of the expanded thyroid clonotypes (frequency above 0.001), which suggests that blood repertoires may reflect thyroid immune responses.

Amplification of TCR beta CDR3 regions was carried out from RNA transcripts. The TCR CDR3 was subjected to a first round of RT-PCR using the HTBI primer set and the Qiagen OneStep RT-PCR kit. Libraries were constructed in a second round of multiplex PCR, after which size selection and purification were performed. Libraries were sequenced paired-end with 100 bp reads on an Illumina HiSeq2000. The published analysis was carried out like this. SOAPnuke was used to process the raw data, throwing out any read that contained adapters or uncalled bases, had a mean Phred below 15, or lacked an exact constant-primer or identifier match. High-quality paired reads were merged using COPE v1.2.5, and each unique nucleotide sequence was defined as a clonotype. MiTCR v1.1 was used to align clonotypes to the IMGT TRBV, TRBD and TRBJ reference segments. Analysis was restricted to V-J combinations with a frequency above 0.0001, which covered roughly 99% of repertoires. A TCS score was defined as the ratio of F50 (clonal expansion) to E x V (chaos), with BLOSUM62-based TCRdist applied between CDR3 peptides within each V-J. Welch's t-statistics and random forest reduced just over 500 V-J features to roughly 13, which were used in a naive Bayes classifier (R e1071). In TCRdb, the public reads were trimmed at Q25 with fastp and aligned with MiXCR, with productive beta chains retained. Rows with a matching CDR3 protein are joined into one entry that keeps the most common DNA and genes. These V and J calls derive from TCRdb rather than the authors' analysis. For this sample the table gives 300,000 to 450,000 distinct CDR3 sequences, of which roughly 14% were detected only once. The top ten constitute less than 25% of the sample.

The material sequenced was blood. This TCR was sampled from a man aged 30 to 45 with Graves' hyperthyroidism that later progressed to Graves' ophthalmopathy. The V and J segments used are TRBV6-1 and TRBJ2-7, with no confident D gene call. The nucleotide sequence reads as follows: TGTGCCAGCAGTTGGACCCGAATTCACGAGCAGTACTTC. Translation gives CASSWTRIHEQYF.